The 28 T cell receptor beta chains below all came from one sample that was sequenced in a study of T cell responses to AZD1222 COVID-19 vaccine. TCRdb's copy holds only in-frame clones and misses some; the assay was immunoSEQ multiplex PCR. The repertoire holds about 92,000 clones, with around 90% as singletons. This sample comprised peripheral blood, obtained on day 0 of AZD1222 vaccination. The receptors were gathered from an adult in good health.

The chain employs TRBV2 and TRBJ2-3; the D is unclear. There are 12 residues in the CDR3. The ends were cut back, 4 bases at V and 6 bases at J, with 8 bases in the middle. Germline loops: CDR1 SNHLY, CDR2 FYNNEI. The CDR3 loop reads CASSGEGDTQYF. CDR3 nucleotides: TGTGCCAGCAGTGGAGAAGGTGATACGCAGTATTTT.

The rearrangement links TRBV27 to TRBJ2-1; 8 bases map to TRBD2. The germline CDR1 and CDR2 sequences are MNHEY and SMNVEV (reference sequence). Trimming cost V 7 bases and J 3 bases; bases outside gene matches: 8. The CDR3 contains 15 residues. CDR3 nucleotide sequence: TGTGCCAGCATCAAGGGTACTAGCGGCTACAATGAGCAGTTCTTC. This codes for CASIKGTSGYNEQFF.

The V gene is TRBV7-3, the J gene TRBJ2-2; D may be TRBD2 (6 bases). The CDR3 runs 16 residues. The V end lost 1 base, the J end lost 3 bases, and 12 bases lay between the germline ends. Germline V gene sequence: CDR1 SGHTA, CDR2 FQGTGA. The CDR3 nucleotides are TGTGCCAGCAGCTTAAGGCCAGCGGGCGACACCGGGGAGCTGTTTTTT. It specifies CASSLRPAGDTGELFF.

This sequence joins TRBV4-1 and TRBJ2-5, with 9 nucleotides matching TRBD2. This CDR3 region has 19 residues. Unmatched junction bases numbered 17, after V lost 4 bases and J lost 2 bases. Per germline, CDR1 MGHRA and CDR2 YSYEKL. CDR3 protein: CASSPRGGGPGTPQETQYF. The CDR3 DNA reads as TGCGCCAGCAGCCCCCGCGGGGGGGGCCCCGGGACTCCTCAAGAGACCCAGTACTTC.

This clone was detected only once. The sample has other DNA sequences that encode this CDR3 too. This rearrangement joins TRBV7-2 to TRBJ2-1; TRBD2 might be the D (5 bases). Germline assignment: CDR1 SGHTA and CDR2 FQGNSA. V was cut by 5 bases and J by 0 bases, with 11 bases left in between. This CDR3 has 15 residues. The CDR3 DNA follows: TGTGCCAGCAGCCCCCCGGGGAGCTCCTACAATGAGCAGTTCTTC. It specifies CASSPPGSSYNEQFF. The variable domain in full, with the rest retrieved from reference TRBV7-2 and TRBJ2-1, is GAGVSQSPSNKVTEKGKDVELRCDPISGHTALYWYRQSLGQGLEFLIYFQGNSAPDKSGLPSDRFSAERTGGSVSTLTIQRTQQEDSAVYLCASSPPGSSYNEQFFGPGTRLTVL.

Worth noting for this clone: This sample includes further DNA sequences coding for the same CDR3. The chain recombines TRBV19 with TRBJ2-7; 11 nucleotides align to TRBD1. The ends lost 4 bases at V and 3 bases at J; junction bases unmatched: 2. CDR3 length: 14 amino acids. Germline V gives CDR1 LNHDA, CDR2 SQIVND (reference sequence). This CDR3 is CASSKGTGGYEQYF. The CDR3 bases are TGTGCCAGTAGTAAGGGGACAGGGGGCTACGAGCAGTACTTC.

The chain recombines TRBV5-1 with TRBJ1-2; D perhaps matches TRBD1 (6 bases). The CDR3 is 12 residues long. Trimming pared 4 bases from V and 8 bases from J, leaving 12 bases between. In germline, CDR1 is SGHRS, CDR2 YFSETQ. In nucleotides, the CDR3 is TGCGCCAGCAGCCCCTCGGGGGGCGGCTACACCTTC. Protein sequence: CASSPSGGGYTF.

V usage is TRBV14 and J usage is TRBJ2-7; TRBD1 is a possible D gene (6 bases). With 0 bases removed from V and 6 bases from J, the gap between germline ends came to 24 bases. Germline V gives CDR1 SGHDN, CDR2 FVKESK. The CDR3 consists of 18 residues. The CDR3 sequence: CASSQDLIGTHGASEQYF. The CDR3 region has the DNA TGTGCCAGCAGCCAAGATTTAATCGGGACACACGGTGCTTCCGAGCAGTACTTC.

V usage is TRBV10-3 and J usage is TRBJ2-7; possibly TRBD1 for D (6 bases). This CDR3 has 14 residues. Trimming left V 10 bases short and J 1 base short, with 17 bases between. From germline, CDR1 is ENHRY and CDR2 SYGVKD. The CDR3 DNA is TGTGCCACTCGTTTACAGGGCGGATCCTACGAGCAGTACTTC. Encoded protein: CATRLQGGSYEQYF.

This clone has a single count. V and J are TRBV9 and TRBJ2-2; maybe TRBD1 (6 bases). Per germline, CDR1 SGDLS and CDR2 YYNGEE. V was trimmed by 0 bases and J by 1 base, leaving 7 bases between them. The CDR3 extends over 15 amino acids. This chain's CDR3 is CASSVEDRNTGELFF. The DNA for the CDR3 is TGTGCCAGCAGCGTAGAGGACAGGAACACCGGGGAGCTGTTTTTT.

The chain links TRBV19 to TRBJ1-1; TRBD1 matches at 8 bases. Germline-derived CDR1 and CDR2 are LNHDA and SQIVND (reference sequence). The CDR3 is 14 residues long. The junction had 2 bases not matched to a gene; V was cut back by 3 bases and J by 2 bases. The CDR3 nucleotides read TGTGCCAGTAGTATCGGACAGGGCAACACTGAAGCTTTCTTT. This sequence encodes CASSIGQGNTEAFF.

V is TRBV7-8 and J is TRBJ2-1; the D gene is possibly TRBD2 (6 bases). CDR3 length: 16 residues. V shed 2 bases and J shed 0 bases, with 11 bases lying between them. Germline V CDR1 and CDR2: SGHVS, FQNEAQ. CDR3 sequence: CASSLSSVSSYNEQFF. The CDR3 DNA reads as TGTGCCAGCAGCTTATCTAGCGTGAGCTCCTACAATGAGCAGTTCTTC. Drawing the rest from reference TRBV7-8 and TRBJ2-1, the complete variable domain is GAGVSQSPRYKVAKRGQDVALRCDPISGHVSLFWYQQALGQGPEFLTYFQNEAQLDKSGLPSDRFFAERPEGSVSTLKIQRTQQEDSAVYLCASSLSSVSSYNEQFFGPGTRLTVL.

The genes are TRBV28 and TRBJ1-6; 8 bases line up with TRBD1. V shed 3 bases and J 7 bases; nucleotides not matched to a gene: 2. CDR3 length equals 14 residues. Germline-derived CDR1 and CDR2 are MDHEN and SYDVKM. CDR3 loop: CASSFPGGNSPLHF. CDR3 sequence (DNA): TGTGCCAGCAGTTTCCCAGGGGGCAATTCACCCCTCCACTTT.

The CDR3 spells CAWSAWDGSNQPQHF. The CDR3 region has the DNA TGTGCCTGGAGTGCTTGGGACGGAAGCAATCAGCCCCAGCATTTT. J is TRBJ1-5 and V is TRBV30; possibly TRBD1 for D (5 bases). Trimming stripped 1 base from V and 1 base from J, with 11 bases between. The CDR3 has 15 amino acids. Germline assignment: CDR1 GTSNPN and CDR2 SVGIG (reference sequence).

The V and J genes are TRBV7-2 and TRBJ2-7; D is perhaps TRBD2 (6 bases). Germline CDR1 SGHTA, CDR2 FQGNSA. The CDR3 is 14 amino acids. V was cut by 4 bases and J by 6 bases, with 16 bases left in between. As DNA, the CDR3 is TGTGCCAGCAGCTCTGGGAGGCTGGGCTTCGAGCAGTACTTC. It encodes CASSSGRLGFEQYF.

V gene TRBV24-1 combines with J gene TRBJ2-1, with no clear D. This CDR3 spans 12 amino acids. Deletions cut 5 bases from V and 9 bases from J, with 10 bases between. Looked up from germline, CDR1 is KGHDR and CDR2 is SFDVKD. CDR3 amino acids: CATSATPSEQFF. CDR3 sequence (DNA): TGTGCCACCAGTGCGACTCCGAGTGAGCAGTTCTTC.

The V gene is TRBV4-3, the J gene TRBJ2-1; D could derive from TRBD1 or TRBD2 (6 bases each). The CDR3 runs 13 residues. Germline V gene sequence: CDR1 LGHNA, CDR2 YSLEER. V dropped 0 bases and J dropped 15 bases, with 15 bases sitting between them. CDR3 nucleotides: TGCGCCAGCAGCCAAGAATTGGGGGGCCAGGCGTTCTTC. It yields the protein CASSQELGGQAFF.

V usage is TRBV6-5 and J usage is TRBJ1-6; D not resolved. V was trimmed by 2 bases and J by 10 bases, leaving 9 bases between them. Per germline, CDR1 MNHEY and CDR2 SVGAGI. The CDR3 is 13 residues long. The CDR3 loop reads CASSYGVRSPLHF. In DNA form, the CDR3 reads TGTGCCAGCAGTTACGGGGTCCGCTCACCCCTCCACTTT.

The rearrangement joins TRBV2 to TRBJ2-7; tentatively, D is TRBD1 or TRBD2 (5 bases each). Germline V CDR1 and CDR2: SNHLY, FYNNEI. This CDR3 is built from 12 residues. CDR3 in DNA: TGTGGAGGGGCAGGACCCTCCTACGAGCAGTACTTC. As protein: CGGAGPSYEQYF. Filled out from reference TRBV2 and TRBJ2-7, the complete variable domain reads EPEVTQTPSHQVTQMGQEVILRCVPISNHLYFYWYRQILGQKVEFLVSFYNNEISEKSEIFDDQFSVERPDGSNFTLKIRSTKLEDSAMYFCGGAGPSYEQYFGPGTRLTVT.

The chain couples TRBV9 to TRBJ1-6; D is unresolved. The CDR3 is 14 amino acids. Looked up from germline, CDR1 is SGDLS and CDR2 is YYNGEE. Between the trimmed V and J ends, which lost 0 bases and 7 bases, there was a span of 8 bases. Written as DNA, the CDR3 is TGTGCCAGCAGCGTAGAAAGAGGGAATTCACCCCTCCACTTT. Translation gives CASSVERGNSPLHF. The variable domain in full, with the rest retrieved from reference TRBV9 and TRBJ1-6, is DSGVTQTPKHLITATGQRVTLRCSPRSGDLSVYWYQQSLDQGLQFLIQYYNGEERAKGNILERFSAQQFPDLHSELNLSSLELGDSALYFCASSVERGNSPLHFGNGTRLTVT.

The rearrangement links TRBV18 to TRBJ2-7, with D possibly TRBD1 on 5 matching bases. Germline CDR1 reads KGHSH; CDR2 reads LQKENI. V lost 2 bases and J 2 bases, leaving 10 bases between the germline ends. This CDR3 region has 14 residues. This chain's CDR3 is CASSPDRLTYEQYF. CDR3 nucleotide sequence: TGTGCCAGCTCACCAGACAGACTCACCTACGAGCAGTACTTC.

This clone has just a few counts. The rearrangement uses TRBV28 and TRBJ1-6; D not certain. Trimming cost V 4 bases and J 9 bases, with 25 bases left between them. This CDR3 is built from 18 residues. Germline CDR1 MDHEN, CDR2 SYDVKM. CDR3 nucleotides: TGTGCCAGCAGTTCAGAAGCCGCAGGCGAGCAAAGTATTTCACCCCTCCACTTT. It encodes CASSSEAAGEQSISPLHF.

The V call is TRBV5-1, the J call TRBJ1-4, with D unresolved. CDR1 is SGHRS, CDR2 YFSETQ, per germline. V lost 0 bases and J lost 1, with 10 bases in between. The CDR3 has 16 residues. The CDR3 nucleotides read TGCGCCAGCAGCTTGGTAGGACGGGGAACTAATGAAAAACTGTTTTTT. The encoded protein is CASSLVGRGTNEKLFF.

CDR3 region: CASSGTGAPTDTQYF. The CDR3 region has the DNA TGTGCCAGCAGCGGAACAGGGGCACCCACAGATACGCAGTATTTT. This chain uses TRBV9 with TRBJ2-3; 7 bases map to TRBD1. The CDR3 loop spans 15 amino acids. Trimming at V came to 3 bases and at J to 2 bases, leaving 6 bases not matched to a gene. CDR1 and CDR2 (germline): SGDLS, YYNGEE. Using reference TRBV9 and TRBJ2-3 for the parts outside the CDR3, the full variable domain is DSGVTQTPKHLITATGQRVTLRCSPRSGDLSVYWYQQSLDQGLQFLIQYYNGEERAKGNILERFSAQQFPDLHSELNLSSLELGDSALYFCASSGTGAPTDTQYFGPGTRLTVL.

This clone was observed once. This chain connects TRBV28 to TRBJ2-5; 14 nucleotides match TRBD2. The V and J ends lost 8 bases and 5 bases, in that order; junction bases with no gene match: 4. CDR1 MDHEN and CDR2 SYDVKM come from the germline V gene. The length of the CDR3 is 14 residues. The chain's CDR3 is CASQTSGRAETQYF. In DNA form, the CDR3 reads TGTGCCAGCCAGACTAGCGGGAGGGCGGAGACCCAGTACTTC.

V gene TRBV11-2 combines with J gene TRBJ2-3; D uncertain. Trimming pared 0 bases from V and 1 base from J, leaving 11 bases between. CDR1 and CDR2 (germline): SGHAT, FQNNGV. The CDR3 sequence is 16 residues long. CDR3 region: CASSLDLDMRTDTQYF. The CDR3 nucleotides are TGTGCCAGCAGCTTAGATCTTGACATGCGCACAGATACGCAGTATTTT.

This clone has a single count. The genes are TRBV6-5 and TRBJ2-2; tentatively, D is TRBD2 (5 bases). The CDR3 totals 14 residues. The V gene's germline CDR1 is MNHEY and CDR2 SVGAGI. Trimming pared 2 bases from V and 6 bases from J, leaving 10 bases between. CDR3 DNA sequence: TGTGCCAGCAGTTACCCGGACTCGCCCGGGGAGCTGTTTTTT. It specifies CASSYPDSPGELFF.

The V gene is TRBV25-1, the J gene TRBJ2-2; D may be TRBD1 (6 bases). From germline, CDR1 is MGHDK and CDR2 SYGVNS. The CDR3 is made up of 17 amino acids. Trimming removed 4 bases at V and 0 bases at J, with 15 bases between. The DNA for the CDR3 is TGTGCCAGCAGTGGCACCCCCGGGACAACGAACACCGGGGAGCTGTTTTTT. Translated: CASSGTPGTTNTGELFF.